These 27 T cell receptor beta chains came from one sample sequenced in a study of T cell responses to AZD1222 COVID-19 vaccine. Method: immunoSEQ multiplex PCR; TCRdb's copy keeps in-frame clones and lacks some. Found here are over 100,000 clones, approximately 89% of them singletons; the top ten hold over 6.5%. The specimen comprised peripheral blood, sampled on day 0 of AZD1222 vaccination. These receptors came from an adult in good health.

The CDR3 bases are TGTGCCAGCAGCGTAGAGGGGTCGGTTCTCTATGGCTACACCTTC. It translates to CASSVEGSVLYGYTF. The chain has TRBV9 and TRBJ1-2, with D maybe TRBD1 (5 bases). Trimming took 0 bases from V and 4 from J, leaving 13 bases between them. The CDR3 has 15 amino acids. Germline assignment: CDR1 SGDLS and CDR2 YYNGEE. Full variable domain (outside the CDR3, taken from reference TRBV9 and TRBJ1-2): DSGVTQTPKHLITATGQRVTLRCSPRSGDLSVYWYQQSLDQGLQFLIQYYNGEERAKGNILERFSAQQFPDLHSELNLSSLELGDSALYFCASSVEGSVLYGYTFGSGTRLTVV.

This clone was counted only a few times. The V call is TRBV5-1, the J call TRBJ2-1, with 10 bases matching TRBD2. The CDR3 consists of 14 residues. J lost 3 bases, V lost 6 bases, and 3 bases had no gene match. Looked up from germline, CDR1 is SGHRS and CDR2 is YFSETQ. CDR3 DNA sequence: TGCGCCAGCACCGGGACTAGCGACTACAATGAGCAGTTCTTC. Amino acid sequence: CASTGTSDYNEQFF.

A single count supports this clone. The chain uses TRBV4-3 and TRBJ2-3; TRBD2 matches at 11 bases. CDR1 is LGHNA and CDR2 is YSLEER in the germline V gene. Trimming took 2 bases from V and 6 from J; bases not matched to a gene: 13. This CDR3 is built from 18 residues. The CDR3 protein is CASSQLAGGDNSGDTQYF. For the CDR3, the DNA is TGCGCCAGCAGCCAATTAGCGGGAGGGGACAACTCGGGGGATACGCAGTATTTT.

The genes are TRBV28 and TRBJ2-7; D is ambiguous. CDR3 length: 14 amino acids. Deletions cut 4 bases from V and 7 bases from J, with 17 bases between. Germline values: CDR1 MDHEN, CDR2 SYDVKM. For the CDR3, the DNA is TGTGCCAGCAGTTGGAGAAATACTCGGCGGGAGCAGTACTTC. This gives the protein CASSWRNTRREQYF.

The chain uses TRBV28 and TRBJ2-7; D call uncertain. Germline lookup yields CDR1 MDHEN and CDR2 SYDVKM. This CDR3 comprises 11 residues. Trimming took off 5 bases at V and 3 bases at J, with 5 bases between the two ends. The CDR3 is CASSVNYEQYF. In DNA form, the CDR3 reads TGTGCCAGCAGTGTCAACTACGAGCAGTACTTC. The entire variable domain, with the rest obtained from reference TRBV28 and TRBJ2-7, is as follows: DVKVTQSSRYLVKRTGEKVFLECVQDMDHENMFWYRQDPGLGLRLIYFSYDVKMKEKGDIPEGYSVSREKKERFSLILESASTNQTSMYLCASSVNYEQYFGPGTRLTVT.

In its sample, this clone was seen once. The chain carries TRBV4-3 and TRBJ2-7; D is unclear. With 1 base removed from V and 4 bases from J, the gap between germline ends came to 11 bases. The germline CDR1 and CDR2 sequences are LGHNA and YSLEER. This CDR3 is built from 14 residues. The CDR3 DNA reads as TGCGCCAGCAGCCAAGGTTTTCGGGTTTACGAGCAGTACTTC. Protein sequence: CASSQGFRVYEQYF.

The chain links TRBV4-1 to TRBJ2-2, with no clear D. The CDR3 totals 14 residues. Germline CDR1 and CDR2: MGHRA and YSYEKL. Trimming pared 3 bases from V and 3 bases from J, leaving 8 bases between. CDR3 bases: TGCGCCAGCAGCCACAACAGAGACACCGGGGAGCTGTTTTTT. It translates to CASSHNRDTGELFF.

The rearrangement uses TRBV5-6 and TRBJ1-6, with D unresolved. Germline CDR1 reads SGHDT; CDR2 reads YYEEEE. The CDR3 runs 13 residues. Trimming pared 1 base from V and 6 bases from J, leaving 5 bases between. The CDR3 sequence is CASSLHSNSPLHF. For the CDR3, the DNA is TGTGCCAGCAGCTTGCACAGTAATTCACCCCTCCACTTT.

This chain links TRBV7-2 with TRBJ2-3, with TRBD1 as a possible D gene (6 bases). This CDR3 has 14 amino acids. V shed 6 bases and J shed 0 bases, with 10 bases lying between them. Per the germline V gene, CDR1 is SGHTA and CDR2 is FQGNSA. The CDR3 is CASRHRASTDTQYF. The CDR3 DNA reads as TGTGCCAGCAGGCACAGGGCTAGCACAGATACGCAGTATTTT.

This CDR3 is CASRQVVGQPQHF. CDR3 coding DNA: TGTGCCAGCAGGCAAGTGGTAGGCCAGCCCCAGCATTTT. The chain joins TRBV6-5 to TRBJ1-5; D remains unclear. Germline V lookup: CDR1 MNHEY, CDR2 SVGAGI. The CDR3 runs to 13 residues. V lost 6 bases and J lost 7, with 13 bases in between.

The chain has TRBV27 and TRBJ1-4; 7 bases agree with TRBD1. Trimming cost V 5 bases and J 7 bases; bases outside gene matches: 10. Germline lookup yields CDR1 MNHEY and CDR2 SMNVEV (reference sequence). This CDR3 region has 15 residues. The DNA for the CDR3 is TGTGCCAGCAGTGTCATCACAGGGGTTGGTGAAAAACTGTTTTTT. Encoded protein: CASSVITGVGEKLFF.

The J gene is TRBJ1-5, the V gene TRBV28; no firm D call. Trimming took 5 bases from V and 7 from J, leaving 18 bases between them. CDR1 is MDHEN, CDR2 SYDVKM, per germline. The CDR3 extends over 15 amino acids. The CDR3 sequence is CASSPPREGRQPQHF. The CDR3, as DNA: TGTGCCAGCAGTCCACCTCGCGAGGGCAGACAGCCCCAGCATTTT.

This clone was detected a few times. The J gene is TRBJ2-7, the V gene TRBV29-1, with a tentative D call TRBD2 (6 bases). This CDR3 comprises 12 residues. V lost 4 bases to trimming and J lost 5 bases, with 12 bases between them. The germline V gene has CDR1 SQVTM and CDR2 ANQGSEA. In DNA, the CDR3 is TGCAGCGTTGTGGAGGGCATCAACGAGCAGTACTTC. It yields the protein CSVVEGINEQYF.

This chain links TRBV25-1 with TRBJ2-7; 8 bases fit TRBD2. J gave up 4 bases and V 8 bases, and 10 bases lay outside the gene matches. Germline-derived CDR1 and CDR2 are MGHDK and SYGVNS. CDR3 length equals 14 residues. CDR3 sequence: CASVGTSGVYEQYF. Here the CDR3 DNA reads TGTGCCAGCGTGGGTACTAGCGGCGTTTACGAGCAGTACTTC.

The rearrangement links TRBV10-3 to TRBJ1-5; D is uncertain. The CDR3 is made up of 14 amino acids. V shed 3 bases and J shed 2 bases, with 8 bases lying between them. Per the germline V gene, CDR1 is ENHRY and CDR2 is SYGVKD. In DNA, the CDR3 is TGTGCCATCAGTGATGGGGTCGGCAATCAGCCCCAGCATTTT. It specifies CAISDGVGNQPQHF.

The CDR3 DNA sequence: TGTGCCAGCAGCTTAGGCAGGGAGATCAATCAGCCCCAGCATTTT. This codes for CASSLGREINQPQHF. This chain links TRBV7-8 with TRBJ1-5, with a weak D call TRBD1 (5 bases). V was pared by 1 base and J by 3 bases, with 10 bases between. Germline V gives CDR1 SGHVS, CDR2 FQNEAQ. CDR3 length: 15 amino acids.

The rearrangement joins TRBV19 to TRBJ1-1; no definite D call. The CDR3 runs to 13 residues. Between the trimmed V and J ends, which lost 7 bases and 0 bases, there was a span of 9 bases. Germline V CDR1 and CDR2: LNHDA, SQIVND (reference sequence). CDR3 bases: TGTGCCAGTACCCACCAACTGAACACTGAAGCTTTCTTT. Its translation: CASTHQLNTEAFF.

This chain uses TRBV27 with TRBJ1-2, with D possibly being TRBD1 (6 bases). With 1 base removed from V and 3 bases from J, the gap between germline ends came to 21 bases. Germline CDR1 reads MNHEY; CDR2 reads SMNVEV (reference sequence). CDR3 length: 18 residues. CDR3 residues: CASSLYAVGRGRDYGYTF. CDR3 DNA: TGTGCCAGCAGTTTATACGCGGTGGGCAGGGGAAGGGACTATGGCTACACCTTC.

V is TRBV7-2 and J is TRBJ2-5; 8 positions match TRBD1. V gave up 0 bases and J gave up 2 bases; unmatched junction bases: 5. Looked up from germline, CDR1 is SGHTA and CDR2 is FQGNSA. The CDR3 loop spans 16 amino acids. This chain's CDR3 is CASSLASQGAQETQYF. The CDR3 region has the DNA TGTGCCAGCAGCTTAGCGTCCCAGGGGGCTCAAGAGACCCAGTACTTC.

The CDR3 reads CASSLQSSYGYTF. The CDR3 bases are TGTGCCAGCAGCTTACAAAGTAGCTATGGCTACACCTTC. J is TRBJ1-2 and V is TRBV7-2; no reliable D call. Trimming removed 2 bases from V and 4 bases from J, with 8 bases in between. CDR1 is SGHTA, CDR2 FQGNSA, per germline. The CDR3 is 13 amino acids.

This chain links TRBV15 with TRBJ2-3, with TRBD2 identical over 10 bases. The ends lost 6 bases at V and 3 bases at J; junction bases unmatched: 0. The CDR3 spans 13 residues. CDR1 is LNHNV and CDR2 is YYDKDF in the germline V gene (reference sequence). The CDR3 loop reads CATRLAGTDTQYF. The CDR3 region has the DNA TGTGCCACCAGACTAGCGGGGACAGATACGCAGTATTTT.

This sequence joins TRBV9 and TRBJ2-3, with 7 positions matching TRBD2. The CDR3 has 17 amino acids. Germline V CDR1 and CDR2: SGDLS, YYNGEE. The trim removed 0 bases at V and 2 bases at J, leaving 9 bases unmatched. The CDR3 reads CASSVGPAGGSTDTQYF. CDR3 DNA sequence: TGTGCCAGCAGCGTAGGTCCCGCCGGGGGGTCCACAGATACGCAGTATTTT.

The gene calls are TRBV11-3 and TRBJ2-2, with D hard to call. CDR1 and CDR2 (germline): SGHNT, YENEEA. Trimming removed 2 bases from V and 3 bases from J, with 7 bases in between. The length of the CDR3 is 14 residues. CDR3 DNA sequence: TGTGCCAGCAGCTTAAGCCTGGACACCGGGGAGCTGTTTTTT. Its protein is CASSLSLDTGELFF. Drawing the rest from reference TRBV11-3 and TRBJ2-2, the complete variable domain is EAGVVQSPRYKIIEKKQPVAFWCNPISGHNTLYWYLQNLGQGPELLIRYENEEAVDDSQLPKDRFSAERLKGVDSTLKIQPAELGDSAVYLCASSLSLDTGELFFGEGSRLTVL.

This chain uses TRBV24-1 with TRBJ2-1; no firm D call. Germline CDR1 is KGHDR and CDR2 is SFDVKD. The germline V and J ends were trimmed by 3 bases and 6 bases, with 20 bases remaining between them. The CDR3 sequence is 17 residues long. CDR3: CATSDRARGEQSNEQFF. In DNA, the CDR3 is TGTGCCACCAGTGATCGTGCACGCGGTGAACAGAGCAATGAGCAGTTCTTC.

This chain connects TRBV11-2 to TRBJ2-7; no clear D gene. CDR3 length: 13 amino acids. The ends were cut back, 1 base at V and 9 bases at J, with 13 bases in the middle. CDR1 is SGHAT, CDR2 FQNNGV, per germline. CDR3 in DNA: TGTGCCAGCAGCTTAGGGGTCATCACCGGGCAGTACTTC. Translating it yields CASSLGVITGQYF.

The genes are TRBV28 and TRBJ2-5; D call uncertain. The CDR3 length is 10 residues. Germline-derived CDR1 and CDR2 are MDHEN and SYDVKM. Trimming took off 5 bases at V and 7 bases at J, with 5 bases between the two ends. The CDR3 DNA is TGTGCCAGCAGTCGTGGGACCCAGTACTTC. Translation: CASSRGTQYF.

V usage is TRBV5-8 and J usage is TRBJ2-3; D gene ambiguous. The CDR3 length is 17 residues. Deletions cut 6 bases from V and 3 bases from J, with 23 bases between. Germline CDR1 reads SGHTS; CDR2 reads YDEGEE. The CDR3 nucleotides read TGTGCCAGCACCCCCGAAATATCAGGCTGGGCTACAGATACGCAGTATTTT. Protein product: CASTPEISGWATDTQYF. The whole variable domain, remainder taken from reference TRBV5-8 and TRBJ2-3, is EAGVTQSPTHLIKTRGQQATLRCSPISGHTSVYWYQQALGLGLQFLLWYDEGEERNRGNFPPRFSGRQFPNYSSELNVNALELEDSALYLCASTPEISGWATDTQYFGPGTRLTVL.